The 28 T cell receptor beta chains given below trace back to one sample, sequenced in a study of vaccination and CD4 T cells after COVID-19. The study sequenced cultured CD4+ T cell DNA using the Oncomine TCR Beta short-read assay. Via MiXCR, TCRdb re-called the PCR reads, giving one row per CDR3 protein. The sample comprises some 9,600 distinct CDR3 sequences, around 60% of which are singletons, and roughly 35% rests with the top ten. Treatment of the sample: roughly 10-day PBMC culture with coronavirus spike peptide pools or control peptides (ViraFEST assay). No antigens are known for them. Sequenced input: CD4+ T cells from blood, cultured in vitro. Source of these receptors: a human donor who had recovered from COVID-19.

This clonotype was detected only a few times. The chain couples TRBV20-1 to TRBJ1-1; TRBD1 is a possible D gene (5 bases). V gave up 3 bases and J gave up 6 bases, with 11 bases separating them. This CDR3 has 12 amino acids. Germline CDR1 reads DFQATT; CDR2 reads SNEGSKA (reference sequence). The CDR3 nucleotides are TGCAGTGCTAGCACCGGGGCCCCTGAAGCTTTCTTT. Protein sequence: CSASTGAPEAFF.

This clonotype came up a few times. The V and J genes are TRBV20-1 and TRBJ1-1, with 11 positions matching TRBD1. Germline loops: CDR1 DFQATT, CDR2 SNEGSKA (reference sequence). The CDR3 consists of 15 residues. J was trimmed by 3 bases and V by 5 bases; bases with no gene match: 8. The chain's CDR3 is CSAGGTGGTDTEAFF. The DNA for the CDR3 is TGCAGTGCTGGAGGGACAGGGGGAACGGACACTGAAGCTTTCTTT.

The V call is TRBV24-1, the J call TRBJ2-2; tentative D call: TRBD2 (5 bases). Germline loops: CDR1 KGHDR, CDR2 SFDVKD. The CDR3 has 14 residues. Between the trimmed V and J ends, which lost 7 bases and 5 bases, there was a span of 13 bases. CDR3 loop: CATSEGRSTGELFF. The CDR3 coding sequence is TGTGCCACCAGCGAGGGAAGGAGTACCGGGGAGCTGTTTTTT.

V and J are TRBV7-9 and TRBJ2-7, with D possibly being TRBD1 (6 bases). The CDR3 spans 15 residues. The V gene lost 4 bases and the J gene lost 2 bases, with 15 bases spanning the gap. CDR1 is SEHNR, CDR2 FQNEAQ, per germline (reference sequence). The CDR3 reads CASSSRGQGPYEQYF. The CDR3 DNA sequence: TGTGCCAGCAGCTCCCGGGGACAAGGGCCCTACGAGCAGTACTTC.

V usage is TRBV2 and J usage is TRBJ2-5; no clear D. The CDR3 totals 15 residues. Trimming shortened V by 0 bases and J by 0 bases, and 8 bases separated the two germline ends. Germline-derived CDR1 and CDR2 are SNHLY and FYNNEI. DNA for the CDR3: TGTGCCAGCAGTGAAGCGGGTAGCAACCAAGAGACCCAGTACTTC. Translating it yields CASSEAGSNQETQYF.

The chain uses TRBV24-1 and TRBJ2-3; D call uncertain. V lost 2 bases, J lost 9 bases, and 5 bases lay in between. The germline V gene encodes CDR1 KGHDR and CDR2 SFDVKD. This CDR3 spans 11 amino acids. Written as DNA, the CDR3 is TGTGCCACCAGTGATTCCCTCACGCAGTATTTT. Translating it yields CATSDSLTQYF.

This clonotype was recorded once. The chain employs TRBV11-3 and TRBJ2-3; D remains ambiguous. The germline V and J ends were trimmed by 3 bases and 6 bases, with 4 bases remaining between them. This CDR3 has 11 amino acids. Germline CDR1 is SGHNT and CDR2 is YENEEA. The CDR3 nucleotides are TGTGCCAGCAGCTTCTTTGATACGCAGTATTTT. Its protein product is CASSFFDTQYF.

The CDR3 bases are TGCGCCAGCAGCCCCCGGACAGAGAATGGCTACACCTTC. This sequence encodes CASSPRTENGYTF. The chain couples TRBV5-1 to TRBJ1-2, with D maybe TRBD1 (6 bases). The CDR3 runs to 13 residues. V shed 4 bases and J shed 6 bases, with 13 bases lying between them. The germline CDR1 and CDR2 sequences are SGHRS and YFSETQ.

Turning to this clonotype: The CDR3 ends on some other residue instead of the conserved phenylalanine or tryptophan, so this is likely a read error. For the CDR3, the DNA is TGCAGTGCCCTCATGGGGGGGAGGGCCACCGATGAGCAGTTCTCC. This sequence encodes CSALMGGRATDEQFS. The V gene is TRBV20-1, the J gene TRBJ2-1, with 7 positions matching TRBD2. The CDR3 has 15 residues. Germline-derived CDR1 and CDR2 are DFQATT and SNEGSKA (reference sequence). Trimming at V came to 6 bases and at J to 8 bases, leaving 16 bases not matched to a gene.

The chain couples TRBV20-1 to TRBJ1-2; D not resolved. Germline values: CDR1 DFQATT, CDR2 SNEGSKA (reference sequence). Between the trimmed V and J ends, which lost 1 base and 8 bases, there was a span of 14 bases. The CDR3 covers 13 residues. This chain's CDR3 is CSARGSQGIGYTF. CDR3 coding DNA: TGCAGTGCTAGAGGGTCGCAAGGTATCGGCTACACCTTC.

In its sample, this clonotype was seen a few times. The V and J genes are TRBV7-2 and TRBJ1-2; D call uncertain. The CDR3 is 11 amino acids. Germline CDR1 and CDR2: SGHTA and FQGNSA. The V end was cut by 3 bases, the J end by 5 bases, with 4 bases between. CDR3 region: CASSFGYGYTF. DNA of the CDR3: TGTGCCAGCAGCTTCGGTTATGGCTACACCTTC.

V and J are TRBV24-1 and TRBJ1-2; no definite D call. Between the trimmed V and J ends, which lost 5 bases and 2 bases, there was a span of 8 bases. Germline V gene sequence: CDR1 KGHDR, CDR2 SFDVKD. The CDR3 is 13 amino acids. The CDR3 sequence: CATSVSFNYGYTF. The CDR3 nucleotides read TGTGCCACCAGTGTGAGTTTCAACTATGGCTACACCTTC.

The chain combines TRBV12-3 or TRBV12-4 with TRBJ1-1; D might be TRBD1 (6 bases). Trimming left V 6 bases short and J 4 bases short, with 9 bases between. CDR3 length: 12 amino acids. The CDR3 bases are TGTGCCAGCAGAACAGGGTTCACTGAAGCTTTCTTT. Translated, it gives CASRTGFTEAFF.

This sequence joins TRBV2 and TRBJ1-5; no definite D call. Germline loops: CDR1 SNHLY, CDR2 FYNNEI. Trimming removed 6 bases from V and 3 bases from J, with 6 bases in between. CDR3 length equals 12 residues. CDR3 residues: CASSLDNQPQHF. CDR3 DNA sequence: TGTGCCAGCAGCCTCGACAATCAGCCCCAGCATTTT.

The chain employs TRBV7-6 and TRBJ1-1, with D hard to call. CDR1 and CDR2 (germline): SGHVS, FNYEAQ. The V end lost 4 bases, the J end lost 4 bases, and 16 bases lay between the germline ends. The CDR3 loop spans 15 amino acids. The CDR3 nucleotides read TGTGCCAGCAGCTCCCCGCCGCCAGGATCCACTGAAGCTTTCTTT. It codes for CASSSPPPGSTEAFF.

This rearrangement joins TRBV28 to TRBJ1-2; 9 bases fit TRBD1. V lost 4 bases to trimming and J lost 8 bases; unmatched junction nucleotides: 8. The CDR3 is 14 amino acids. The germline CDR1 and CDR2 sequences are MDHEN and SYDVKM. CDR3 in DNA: TGTGCCAGCAGTTCCTACAGGGGGCCCTTAGGCTACACCTTC. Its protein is CASSSYRGPLGYTF.

CDR3 DNA sequence: TGTGCCAGCAGCTTCGCCGGGACAGGGAACACTGAAGCTTTCTTT. This gives the protein CASSFAGTGNTEAFF. The chain carries TRBV7-9 and TRBJ1-1, with 8 bases lining up with TRBD1. The germline CDR1 and CDR2 sequences are SEHNR and FQNEAQ (reference sequence). The V and J ends lost 3 bases and 1 base, in that order; junction bases with no gene match: 4. CDR3 size: 15 residues. Full variable domain (remainder filled in from reference TRBV7-9 and TRBJ1-1): DTGVSQNPRHKITKRGQNVTFRCDPISEHNRLYWYRQTLGQGPEFLTYFQNEAQLEKSRLLSDRFSAERPKGSFSTLEIQRTEQGDSAMYLCASSFAGTGNTEAFFGQGTRLTVV.

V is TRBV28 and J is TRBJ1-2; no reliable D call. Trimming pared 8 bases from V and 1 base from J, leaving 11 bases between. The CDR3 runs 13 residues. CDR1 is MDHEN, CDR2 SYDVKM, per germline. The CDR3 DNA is TGTGCCAGCTACTCACAGCTTAACTATGGCTACACCTTC. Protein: CASYSQLNYGYTF.

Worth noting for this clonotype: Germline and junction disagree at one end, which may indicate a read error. Here the CDR3 reads CASGQDDLDTDTQYF. CDR3 nucleotide sequence: TGCGCCAGCGGCCAAGATGACTTAGACACAGATACGCAGTATTTT. The V and J genes are TRBV4-1 and TRBJ2-3; no clear D. CDR1 is MGHRA, CDR2 YSYEKL, per germline. The CDR3 has 15 amino acids.

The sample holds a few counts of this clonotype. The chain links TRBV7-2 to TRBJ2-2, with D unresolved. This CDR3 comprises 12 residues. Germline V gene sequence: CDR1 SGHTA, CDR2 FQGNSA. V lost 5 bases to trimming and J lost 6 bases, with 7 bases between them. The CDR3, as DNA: TGTGCCAGCAGCAGGGTCGCCGGGGAGCTGTTTTTT. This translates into CASSRVAGELFF.

The CDR3 loop reads CASFGHYTGELFF. CDR3 DNA sequence: TGTGCCAGCTTCGGACATTACACCGGGGAGCTGTTTTTT. This chain uses TRBV6-1 with TRBJ2-2, with a weak D call TRBD1 (5 bases). The CDR3 consists of 13 residues. Trimming took off 8 bases at V and 3 bases at J, with 10 bases between the two ends. Germline-derived CDR1 and CDR2 are MNHNS and SASEGT.

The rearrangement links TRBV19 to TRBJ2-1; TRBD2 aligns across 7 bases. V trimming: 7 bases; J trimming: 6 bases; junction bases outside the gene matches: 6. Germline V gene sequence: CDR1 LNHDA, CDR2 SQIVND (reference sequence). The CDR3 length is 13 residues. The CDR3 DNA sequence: TGTGCCAGTACCTTCAGGGAGGGCAATGAGCAGTTCTTC. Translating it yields CASTFREGNEQFF.

The CDR3 DNA sequence: TGTGCCATCAGTGAGTCTCGTGGCCAGGGGAGCAATCAGCCCCAGCATTTT. It translates to CAISESRGQGSNQPQHF. The gene calls are TRBV10-3 and TRBJ1-5; D is possibly TRBD1 (6 bases). The V end lost 0 bases, the J end lost 1 base, and 13 bases lay between the germline ends. Germline values: CDR1 ENHRY, CDR2 SYGVKD. CDR3 length: 17 amino acids.

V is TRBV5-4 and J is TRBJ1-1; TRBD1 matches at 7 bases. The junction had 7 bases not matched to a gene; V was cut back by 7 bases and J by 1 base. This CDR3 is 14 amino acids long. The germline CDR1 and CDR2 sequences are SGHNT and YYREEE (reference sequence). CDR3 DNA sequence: TGTGCCAGCTTTTACAGGGGCGGGAACACTGAAGCTTTCTTT. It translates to CASFYRGGNTEAFF.

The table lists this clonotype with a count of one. The CDR3 sequence: CASSSDRARNYGYTF. In DNA form, the CDR3 reads TGTGCCAGCAGTTCGGACAGGGCTAGGAACTATGGCTACACCTTC. V usage is TRBV6-5 and J usage is TRBJ1-2; 8 bases are a match to TRBD1. This CDR3 has 15 residues. Unmatched junction bases numbered 6, after V lost 4 bases and J lost 2 bases. CDR1 and CDR2 (germline): MNHEY, SVGAGI.

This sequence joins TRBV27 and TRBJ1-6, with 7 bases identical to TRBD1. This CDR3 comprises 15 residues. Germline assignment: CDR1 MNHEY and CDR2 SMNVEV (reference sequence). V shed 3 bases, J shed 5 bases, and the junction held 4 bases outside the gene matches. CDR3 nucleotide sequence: TGTGCCAGCAGTTTCGGGGACAGAAATAATTCACCCCTCCACTTT. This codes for CASSFGDRNNSPLHF.

The CDR3 spells CSASSSSGAFF. DNA for the CDR3: TGCAGTGCCAGTTCTAGTTCAGGAGCTTTCTTT. The gene calls are TRBV20-1 and TRBJ1-1, with unresolved D. The CDR3 totals 11 residues. Trimming took 6 bases from V and 10 from J, leaving 15 bases between them. The germline V gene encodes CDR1 DFQATT and CDR2 SNEGSKA (reference sequence).

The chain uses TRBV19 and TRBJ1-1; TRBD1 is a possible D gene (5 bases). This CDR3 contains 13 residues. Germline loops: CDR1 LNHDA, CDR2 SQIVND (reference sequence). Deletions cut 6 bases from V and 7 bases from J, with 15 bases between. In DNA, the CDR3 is TGTGCCAGTAGGCCTAGGGGACTAGGTGAAGCTTTCTTT. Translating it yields CASRPRGLGEAFF.